This T cell receptor (beta chain) comes out of a study of patients and donors after allogeneic stem cell transplantation. TCRdb re-called the RT-PCR reads through MiXCR, storing one row per CDR3 protein. The table shows 400,000 to 450,000 distinct CDR3 sequences, with 16% occurring only once. CDR3 size: 16 residues. V gave up 0 bases and J gave up 2 bases, with 12 bases separating them. The V gene's germline CDR1 is LGHDT and CDR2 YNNKEL (reference sequence). What was sequenced was blood, either unsorted or a sorted T cell fraction (not recorded which). This TCR was recovered from a human donor who was either an allogeneic HSCT recipient or a stem cell or donor lymphocyte infusion donor (not recorded which). It is not recorded whose cells these are; they may come from a transplant donor. The chain couples TRBV3-1 to TRBJ2-3; D gene unclear. The CDR3: CASSQDRRLYTDTQYF. DNA for the CDR3: TGTGCCAGCAGCCAAGATAGGCGGTTGTACACAGATACGCAGTATTTT.